The 24 T cell receptor beta chains in this list originate from one sample, sequenced in a study of blood T cell repertoires in COVID-19. Assay: immunoSEQ multiplex PCR; the TCRdb copy retains only in-frame clones and omits some. The table lists approximately 35,000 clones, approximately 87% of them singletons. Sequencing used peripheral blood. These receptors were obtained from a human donor in a cohort sampled during active COVID-19.

The chain has TRBV28 and TRBJ1-6; maybe TRBD1 (5 bases). The V gene lost 3 bases and the J gene lost 10 bases, with 22 bases spanning the gap. Germline V CDR1 and CDR2: MDHEN, SYDVKM. The CDR3 consists of 17 residues. CDR3 residues: CASSFPRRAGLVSPLHF. The DNA of the CDR3 is TGTGCCAGCAGTTTCCCACGCCGGGCAGGGTTGGTGTCACCCCTCCACTTT.

The J gene is TRBJ2-3, the V gene TRBV4-2; 9 nucleotides line up with TRBD2. Losses at the gene ends were 5 bases for V and 0 bases for J; bases not matched to a gene: 12. This CDR3 comprises 18 residues. Per germline, CDR1 LGHNA and CDR2 YNFKEQ. CDR3 region: CASSVRGASGTSTDTQYF. CDR3 nucleotide sequence: TGTGCCAGCAGCGTTAGGGGGGCTAGCGGGACTAGCACAGATACGCAGTATTTT.

The chain carries TRBV7-8 and TRBJ1-5; TRBD1 agrees at 8 bases. Per the germline V gene, CDR1 is SGHVS and CDR2 is FQNEAQ. The CDR3 consists of 16 residues. The V segment lost 2 bases and the J segment 0 bases; nucleotides outside the gene matches: 3. CDR3: CASSLRQGLSNQPQHF. CDR3 DNA: TGTGCCAGCAGCTTAAGACAGGGGCTTAGCAATCAGCCCCAGCATTTT.

This chain connects TRBV19 to TRBJ2-7; D is undetermined. Germline V gene lookup returns CDR1 LNHDA and CDR2 SQIVND (reference sequence). CDR3 length equals 15 residues. V shed 6 bases and J shed 5 bases, with 20 bases lying between them. The CDR3 sequence is CASSPAVRRRHEQYF. CDR3 DNA sequence: TGTGCCAGTAGCCCTGCTGTTCGAAGGAGACACGAGCAGTACTTC.

The chain recombines TRBV5-1 with TRBJ1-1, with D perhaps TRBD1 (5 bases). The CDR3 has 13 amino acids. Trimming left V 2 bases short and J 2 bases short, with 7 bases between. Germline V gene sequence: CDR1 SGHRS, CDR2 YFSETQ. The CDR3 DNA reads as TGCGCCAGCAGCTTTACAGGAAACACTGAAGCTTTCTTT. Translation: CASSFTGNTEAFF.

This clone was observed once. This sequence joins TRBV2 and TRBJ2-3; 14 nucleotides line up with TRBD2. The CDR3 sequence is 15 residues long. The V gene's germline CDR1 is SNHLY and CDR2 FYNNEI. Unmatched junction bases numbered 0, after V lost 6 bases and J lost 1 base. This chain's CDR3 is CASRGLAGGTDTQYF. The CDR3 bases are TGTGCCAGCAGGGGACTAGCGGGGGGCACAGATACGCAGTATTTT.

J is TRBJ2-3 and V is TRBV6-6, with 9 bases fitting TRBD2. Trimming at V came to 7 bases and at J to 1 base, leaving 6 bases not matched to a gene. This CDR3 contains 15 residues. Germline CDR1 reads MNHNY; CDR2 reads SVGAGI (reference sequence). This CDR3 reads CASNLASGGTDTQYF. The CDR3 nucleotides read TGTGCCAGCAATTTGGCTAGCGGGGGCACAGATACGCAGTATTTT.

This chain links TRBV24-1 with TRBJ1-2; D may be TRBD1 (6 bases). The CDR3 totals 14 residues. The V and J ends lost 0 bases and 4 bases respectively, with 8 bases between them. Germline CDR1 is KGHDR and CDR2 is SFDVKD. DNA of the CDR3: TGTGCCACCAGTGATTTGGGACAGCGCTATGGCTACACCTTC. Residues: CATSDLGQRYGYTF.

V gene TRBV28 combines with J gene TRBJ1-3; tentatively, D is TRBD1 (5 bases). The V gene's germline CDR1 is MDHEN and CDR2 SYDVKM. The CDR3 is 13 residues long. V lost 6 bases to trimming and J lost 7 bases, with 13 bases between them. DNA of the CDR3: TGTGCCAGCAGCGCGGGGGACGGGAACACCATATATTTT. Residues: CASSAGDGNTIYF.

The chain has TRBV6-4 and TRBJ2-2; 10 positions agree with TRBD1. CDR3 size: 15 residues. Germline CDR1 reads MRHNA; CDR2 reads SNTAGT. Losses at the gene ends were 5 bases for V and 6 bases for J; bases not matched to a gene: 6. The CDR3 is CASSPGQGVAGELFF. CDR3 nucleotide sequence: TGTGCCAGCAGTCCTGGACAGGGGGTCGCCGGGGAGCTGTTTTTT.

This clone has a single count. The genes are TRBV6-2 or TRBV6-3 and TRBJ1-2; 12 nucleotides line up with TRBD1. Germline values: CDR1 MNHEY, CDR2 SVGEGT. This CDR3 region has 14 residues. With V trimmed by 2 bases and J by 9 bases, 4 bases remained unmatched. The CDR3 DNA follows: TGTGCCAGCAGTTACCGGGGACAGGGGGCGCGCTACACCTTC. This encodes CASSYRGQGARYTF.

V usage is TRBV7-2 and J usage is TRBJ2-5; no reliable D call. This CDR3 is 13 amino acids long. The germline V gene encodes CDR1 SGHTA and CDR2 FQGNSA. V gave up 4 bases and J gave up 2 bases, with 8 bases separating them. CDR3: CASSSDMQETQYF. CDR3 DNA: TGTGCCAGCAGCTCCGACATGCAAGAGACCCAGTACTTC.

V and J are TRBV3-1 (or the pseudogene TRBV3-2) and TRBJ2-6; 9 nucleotides match TRBD1. CDR1 and CDR2 from the germline V gene are LGHDT and YNNKEL (reference sequence). This CDR3 contains 16 residues. The V segment lost 6 bases and the J segment 2 bases; nucleotides outside the gene matches: 5. This chain's CDR3 is CASRPTGGAGANVLTF. CDR3 coding DNA: TGTGCCAGCAGACCTACAGGGGGCGCTGGGGCCAACGTCCTGACTTTC.

The chain uses TRBV2 and TRBJ2-1; the D is unclear. The CDR3 spans 14 residues. Between the trimmed V and J ends, which lost 5 bases and 9 bases, there was a span of 17 bases. Looked up from germline, CDR1 is SNHLY and CDR2 is FYNNEI. CDR3 amino acids: CASSSRRDWVEQFF. CDR3 coding DNA: TGTGCCAGCAGTTCCAGAAGAGACTGGGTTGAGCAGTTCTTC.

The V call is TRBV24-1, the J call TRBJ1-5, with 8 bases that match TRBD1. Germline CDR1 and CDR2: KGHDR and SFDVKD. This CDR3 is 15 amino acids long. V shed 3 bases, J shed 8 bases, and the junction held 8 bases outside the gene matches. The CDR3: CATSDRTGGVEPQHF. The CDR3 nucleotides are TGTGCCACCAGTGATCGCACAGGGGGGGTTGAGCCCCAGCATTTT.

The chain carries TRBV11-2 and TRBJ2-5, with D tentatively TRBD1 (5 bases). The germline V gene has CDR1 SGHAT and CDR2 FQNNGV. With 2 bases removed from V and 9 bases from J, the gap between germline ends came to 19 bases. CDR3 length equals 15 residues. As DNA, the CDR3 is TGTGCCAGCAGCTTATCGCCTGCAGGTACCAGGGCCCAGTACTTC. It codes for CASSLSPAGTRAQYF.

The genes are TRBV18 and TRBJ2-5; D may be TRBD1 (8 bases). The V end lost 5 bases, the J end lost 0 bases, and 13 bases lay between the germline ends. CDR3 size: 15 residues. Per the germline V gene, CDR1 is KGHSH and CDR2 is LQKENI. CDR3 in amino acids: CASSVQGGNQETQYF. CDR3 in DNA: TGTGCCAGCTCAGTACAGGGGGGGAACCAAGAGACCCAGTACTTC.

The chain uses TRBV5-1 and TRBJ2-2, with TRBD2 matching over 13 bases. Germline V lookup: CDR1 SGHRS, CDR2 YFSETQ. The CDR3 is made up of 18 amino acids. V lost 3 bases, J lost 0 bases, and 5 bases stayed unmatched. CDR3 coding DNA: TGCGCCAGCAGCTCGACTAGCGGGGGGTTAGCGAACACCGGGGAGCTGTTTTTT. It translates to CASSSTSGGLANTGELFF.

This chain joins TRBV6-5 and TRBJ2-5; 10 bases agree with TRBD1. The trim removed 5 bases at V and 5 bases at J, leaving 5 bases unmatched. In germline, CDR1 is MNHEY, CDR2 SVGAGI. The CDR3 is made up of 14 amino acids. CDR3 bases: TGTGCCAGCAGTCGACAGGGGGCGAGGGAGACCCAGTACTTC. It yields the protein CASSRQGARETQYF.

V and J are TRBV5-1 and TRBJ2-7, with 7 bases that match TRBD1. V was clipped by 0 bases and J by 3 bases; unmatched bases: 3. The CDR3 covers 14 residues. The germline gives CDR1 SGHRS, CDR2 YFSETQ. CDR3 DNA: TGCGCCAGCAGCTTGGAACAGGGGATCTACGAGCAGTACTTC. Its protein is CASSLEQGIYEQYF.

The CDR3 region is CASSPDRGNQPQHF. DNA for the CDR3: TGTGCCAGTAGCCCCGACAGGGGTAATCAGCCCCAGCATTTT. The chain recombines TRBV19 with TRBJ1-5, with 8 bases fitting TRBD1. Germline assignment: CDR1 LNHDA and CDR2 SQIVND (reference sequence). J lost 4 bases, V lost 6 bases, and 5 bases had no gene match. The CDR3 consists of 14 residues.

The chain is built from TRBV27 and TRBJ1-2; the D is unclear. V lost 3 bases to trimming and J lost 1 base, with 6 bases between them. The CDR3 covers 13 residues. Looked up from germline, CDR1 is MNHEY and CDR2 is SMNVEV (reference sequence). In DNA, the CDR3 is TGTGCCAGCAGTTTCGTCAGTAACTATGGCTACACCTTC. It is translated as CASSFVSNYGYTF.

This clone was counted a few times. This chain uses TRBV15 with TRBJ2-7, with D maybe TRBD1 (5 bases). The CDR3 has 14 residues. V gave up 4 bases and J gave up 0 bases, with 10 bases separating them. Per germline, CDR1 LNHNV and CDR2 YYDKDF (reference sequence). The CDR3, as DNA: TGTGCCACCAGCAACAGGCCGATCTCCTACGAGCAGTACTTC. It translates to CATSNRPISYEQYF.

This sequence joins TRBV7-2 and TRBJ1-4; TRBD1 is a possible D gene (6 bases). The CDR3 sequence is 16 residues long. V lost 4 bases, J lost 7 bases, and 19 bases lay in between. Germline assignment: CDR1 SGHTA and CDR2 FQGNSA. The CDR3 DNA is TGTGCCAGCAGCTCAGGGTCGGCGGGGGGCAGTGAAAAACTGTTTTTT. It is translated as CASSSGSAGGSEKLFF.